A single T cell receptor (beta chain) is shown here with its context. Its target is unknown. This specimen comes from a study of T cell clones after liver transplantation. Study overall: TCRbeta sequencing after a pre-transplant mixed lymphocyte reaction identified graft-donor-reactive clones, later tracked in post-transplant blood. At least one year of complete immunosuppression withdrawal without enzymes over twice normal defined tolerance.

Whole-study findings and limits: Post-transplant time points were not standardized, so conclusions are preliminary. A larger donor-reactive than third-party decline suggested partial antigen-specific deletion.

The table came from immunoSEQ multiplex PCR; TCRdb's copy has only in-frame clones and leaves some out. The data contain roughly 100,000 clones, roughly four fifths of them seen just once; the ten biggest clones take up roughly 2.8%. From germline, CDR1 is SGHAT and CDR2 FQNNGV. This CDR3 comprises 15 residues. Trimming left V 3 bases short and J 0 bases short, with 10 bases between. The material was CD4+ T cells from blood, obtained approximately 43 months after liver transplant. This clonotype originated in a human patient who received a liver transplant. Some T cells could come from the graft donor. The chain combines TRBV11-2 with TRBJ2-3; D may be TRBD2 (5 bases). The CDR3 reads CASSLRAYSTDTQYF. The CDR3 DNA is TGTGCCAGCAGCTTGAGGGCCTACAGCACAGATACGCAGTATTTT. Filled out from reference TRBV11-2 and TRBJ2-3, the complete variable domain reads EAGVAQSPRYKIIEKRQSVAFWCNPISGHATLYWYQQILGQGPKLLIQFQNNGVVDDSQLPKDRFSAERLKGVDSTLKIQPAKLEDSAVYLCASSLRAYSTDTQYFGPGTRLTVL.